This TCR beta chain originates from a study of T cell repertoires in ileal Crohn's disease. Included were adult ileal or ileocolonic Crohn's patients indicated for ileocolonic resection. Each sample's TCRB immunosequencing used around 470 nanograms of biopsy DNA. Some clones are missing from TCRdb's copy, which holds only in-frame ones; the method was immunoSEQ multiplex PCR. The data show 5,000 to 6,500 clones, about four fifths seen once. Germline V gene lookup returns CDR1 MDHEN and CDR2 SYDVKM. CDR3 length: 16 residues. V gave up 5 bases and J gave up 1 base, with 16 bases separating them. The chain recombines TRBV28 with TRBJ2-3, with D perhaps TRBD2 (6 bases). Sequenced input: ileal tissue. This clonotype was obtained from an adult with Crohn's disease. CDR3 sequence reads: CASSPGTSQGTDTQYF. CDR3 coding DNA: TGTGCCAGCAGTCCCGGGACTTCACAAGGCACAGATACGCAGTATTTT.